Each of the 21 T cell receptor beta chains below was sequenced from the same sample in a study of T cell responses to AZD1222 COVID-19 vaccine. This table comes from immunoSEQ multiplex PCR, and its TCRdb copy is limited to in-frame clones, with some not included. The sample records roughly 200,000 clones, 80% to 95% being singletons. Sample: peripheral blood, taken 28 days after the second AZD1222 dose. These TCRs come from an adult who received the AZD1222 COVID-19 vaccine.

This clone has more than one count but fewer than ten. The chain employs TRBV18 and TRBJ1-1; 7 positions match TRBD1. Germline trimming cut 3 bases from V and 4 bases from J; bases unmatched to any gene: 2. Per germline, CDR1 KGHSH and CDR2 LQKENI. The CDR3 extends over 13 amino acids. DNA for the CDR3: TGTGCCAGCTCACCGACAGGGCCCACTGAAGCTTTCTTT. Residues: CASSPTGPTEAFF.

This chain uses TRBV7-9 with TRBJ2-1; possible D gene TRBD2, 6 bases. Trimming took 3 bases from V and 4 from J, leaving 13 bases between them. The CDR3 extends over 15 amino acids. CDR1 is SEHNR, CDR2 FQNEAQ, per germline (reference sequence). The DNA for the CDR3 is TGTGCCAGCAGCTTCGCGGGATTTCGGTACAATGAGCAGTTCTTC. As protein: CASSFAGFRYNEQFF.

Here the CDR3 reads CASSVVPTGELFF. The CDR3 DNA follows: TGTGCCAGCAGCGTCGTACCCACCGGGGAGCTGTTTTTT. This chain uses TRBV9 with TRBJ2-2; D call uncertain. V lost 2 bases, J lost 4 bases, and 6 bases lay in between. This CDR3 region has 13 residues. Per germline, CDR1 SGDLS and CDR2 YYNGEE.

The sample holds one count of this clone. The CDR3 reads CASSLGLAGGWTYEQYF. CDR3 DNA sequence: TGTGCCAGCAGCCTAGGACTAGCGGGAGGTTGGACCTACGAGCAGTACTTC. The chain is built from TRBV11-3 and TRBJ2-7, with 14 nucleotides matching TRBD2. CDR1 and CDR2 (germline): SGHNT, YENEEA. V lost 5 bases and J lost 2; bases outside the gene matches: 8. This CDR3 region has 17 residues.

This CDR3 reads CASSPGGGSSLTLNEQFF. DNA of the CDR3: TGTGCCAGCAGCCCCGGGGGCGGGAGCAGTCTAACACTCAATGAGCAGTTCTTC. V and J are TRBV7-9 and TRBJ2-1; D perhaps matches TRBD2 (7 bases). This CDR3 contains 18 residues. Trimming pared 5 bases from V and 6 bases from J, leaving 26 bases between. CDR1 is SEHNR and CDR2 is FQNEAQ in the germline V gene (reference sequence).

The rearrangement links TRBV28 to TRBJ1-5; D is perhaps TRBD1 (5 bases). CDR3 length equals 18 residues. The V and J ends lost 3 bases and 2 bases respectively, with 20 bases between them. CDR1 MDHEN and CDR2 SYDVKM come from the germline V gene. This CDR3 is CASSLARQGTRGNQPQHF. CDR3 coding DNA: TGTGCCAGCAGTTTGGCCAGGCAGGGCACTAGGGGCAATCAGCCCCAGCATTTT.

This chain connects TRBV24-1 to TRBJ2-2; D may match TRBD1 or TRBD2 (5 bases each). Trimming cost V 4 bases and J 6 bases, with 14 bases left between them. The CDR3 consists of 15 residues. CDR1 and CDR2 from the germline V gene are KGHDR and SFDVKD. The CDR3 nucleotides are TGTGCCACCAGTGAATCCAGAGGGGTCCCCGGGGAGCTGTTTTTT. This translates into CATSESRGVPGELFF.

The rearrangement links TRBV30 to TRBJ2-1; 13 nucleotides align to TRBD2. This CDR3 is 20 amino acids long. V was clipped by 8 bases and J by 0 bases; unmatched bases: 19. From germline, CDR1 is GTSNPN and CDR2 SVGIG (reference sequence). CDR3 loop: CARDRLRSGTSGNSYNEQFF. For the CDR3, the DNA is TGTGCCCGGGACCGATTACGCTCCGGGACTAGCGGGAACTCCTACAATGAGCAGTTCTTC. The variable domain in full, completed from reference TRBV30 and TRBJ2-1, reads SQTIHQWPATLVQPVGSPLSLECTVEGTSNPNLYWYRQAAGRGLQLLFYSVGIGQISSEVPQNLSASRPQDRQFILSSKKLLLSDSGFYLCARDRLRSGTSGNSYNEQFFGPGTRLTVL.

The chain is built from TRBV9 and TRBJ2-7, with 7 nucleotides matching TRBD2. With V trimmed by 0 bases and J by 3 bases, 6 bases remained unmatched. This CDR3 comprises 15 residues. Per germline, CDR1 SGDLS and CDR2 YYNGEE. The CDR3 is CASSVGAGVYYEQYF. The CDR3 DNA sequence: TGTGCCAGCAGCGTAGGGGCGGGAGTGTACTACGAGCAGTACTTC. The full variable domain, rest sourced from reference TRBV9 and TRBJ2-7, is DSGVTQTPKHLITATGQRVTLRCSPRSGDLSVYWYQQSLDQGLQFLIQYYNGEERAKGNILERFSAQQFPDLHSELNLSSLELGDSALYFCASSVGAGVYYEQYFGPGTRLTVT.

The chain has TRBV24-1 and TRBJ2-1; no firm D call. CDR3 size: 16 residues. In germline, CDR1 is KGHDR, CDR2 SFDVKD. Trimming removed 1 base from V and 5 bases from J, with 14 bases in between. CDR3 amino acids: CATSDLFTTADNEQFF. The CDR3 bases are TGTGCCACCAGTGATTTATTTACGACGGCGGACAATGAGCAGTTCTTC.

This clone was found once. This rearrangement joins TRBV18 to TRBJ2-1, with 8 nucleotides matching TRBD2. Germline V gene data show CDR1 as KGHSH and CDR2 as LQKENI. Trimming removed 7 bases from V and 10 bases from J; junction bases left unmatched: 9. This CDR3 is 13 amino acids long. The CDR3 DNA reads as TGTGCCAGCTTGTCAGCGGGAGCTAACGAGCAGTTCTTC. It yields the protein CASLSAGANEQFF.

The rearrangement uses TRBV28 and TRBJ1-1; D unresolved. Germline V CDR1 and CDR2: MDHEN, SYDVKM. The V end lost 7 bases, the J end lost 5 bases, and 17 bases lay between the germline ends. The CDR3 contains 14 residues. The CDR3 region has the DNA TGTGCCAGCACCCAGACGGGCCCAGAGACTGAAGCTTTCTTT. Translating gives CASTQTGPETEAFF.

The chain uses TRBV27 and TRBJ2-7; D possibly corresponds to TRBD1 (6 bases). Germline CDR1 reads MNHEY; CDR2 reads SMNVEV (reference sequence). V lost 11 bases and J 1 base, leaving 15 bases between the germline ends. The CDR3 extends over 13 amino acids. The CDR3 DNA follows: TGTGCCGGCTACGCTGGACAGTCCTACGAGCAGTACTTC. Protein: CAGYAGQSYEQYF.

The genes are TRBV3-1 (or the pseudogene TRBV3-2) and TRBJ1-6; maybe TRBD1 (6 bases). Germline V gives CDR1 LGHDT, CDR2 YNNKEL (reference sequence). The V end lost 1 base, the J end lost 7 bases, and 14 bases lay between the germline ends. The CDR3 extends over 16 amino acids. This CDR3 is CASSQGRGVGNSPLHF. The DNA of the CDR3 is TGTGCCAGCAGCCAAGGGAGGGGGGTAGGAAATTCACCCCTCCACTTT.

The CDR3 nucleotides are TGTGCCAGCAGTTCAGAGTTCTATGGCTACACCTTC. This codes for CASSSEFYGYTF. The chain combines TRBV28 with TRBJ1-2; no clear D. This CDR3 has 12 residues. Germline CDR1 is MDHEN and CDR2 is SYDVKM. Between the trimmed V and J ends, which lost 4 bases and 4 bases, there was a span of 7 bases.

This clone is a singleton in its sample. The CDR3 region has the DNA TGTGCCAGCAGTTTTTGGGACATCTTTTTCACGGGCCCCTACAATGAGCAGTTCTTC. This gives the protein CASSFWDIFFTGPYNEQFF. V usage is TRBV28 and J usage is TRBJ2-1, with a tentative D call TRBD1 (6 bases). The CDR3 is 19 residues long. Trimming stripped 3 bases from V and 2 bases from J, with 23 bases between. Germline V lookup: CDR1 MDHEN, CDR2 SYDVKM.

This chain links TRBV7-2 with TRBJ1-1, with TRBD1 identical over 9 bases. The CDR3 has 16 residues. V shed 5 bases and J 3 bases; nucleotides not matched to a gene: 10. Germline V lookup: CDR1 SGHTA, CDR2 FQGNSA. CDR3 region: CASSPLADRGDTEAFF. The CDR3 DNA sequence: TGTGCCAGCAGCCCGCTTGCGGACAGGGGCGACACTGAAGCTTTCTTT.

The V and J genes are TRBV5-4 and TRBJ1-1, with TRBD1 matching over 7 bases. Germline values: CDR1 SGHNT, CDR2 YYREEE (reference sequence). The V gene end was trimmed by 3 bases and the J gene end by 4 bases; junction bases not matched to a gene: 6. This CDR3 is built from 14 residues. Written as DNA, the CDR3 is TGTGCCAGCAGCTCCCCGACAGGGACCACTGAAGCTTTCTTT. The encoded protein is CASSSPTGTTEAFF.

The CDR3 loop reads CASRNRPGEWETQYF. For the CDR3, the DNA is TGTGCCAGTAGGAACCGCCCGGGAGAATGGGAGACCCAGTACTTC. V is TRBV19 and J is TRBJ2-5, with D maybe TRBD2 (6 bases). Germline V CDR1 and CDR2: LNHDA, SQIVND (reference sequence). This CDR3 has 15 amino acids. V was shortened by 6 bases and J by 5 bases, with 19 bases between the two germline ends. Complete variable domain (other parts from reference TRBV19 and TRBJ2-5): DGGITQSPKYLFRKEGQNVTLSCEQNLNHDAMYWYRQDPGQGLRLIYYSQIVNDFQKGDIAEGYSVSREKKESFPLTVTSAQKNPTAFYLCASRNRPGEWETQYFGPGTRLLVL.

The chain employs TRBV29-1 and TRBJ2-7; 7 bases align to TRBD1. In germline, CDR1 is SQVTM, CDR2 ANQGSEA. CDR3 length equals 13 residues. V lost 6 bases and J lost 1; bases outside the gene matches: 6. The CDR3: CSVVQGESYEQYF. For the CDR3, the DNA is TGCAGCGTCGTTCAGGGGGAATCCTACGAGCAGTACTTC.

The CDR3 loop is CAASRTASTNEKLFF. For the CDR3, the DNA is TGTGCAGCTAGTCGGACAGCCTCAACTAATGAAAAACTGTTTTTT. This chain connects TRBV19 to TRBJ1-4, with D perhaps TRBD1 (6 bases). The germline gives CDR1 LNHDA, CDR2 SQIVND (reference sequence). The CDR3 has 15 residues.